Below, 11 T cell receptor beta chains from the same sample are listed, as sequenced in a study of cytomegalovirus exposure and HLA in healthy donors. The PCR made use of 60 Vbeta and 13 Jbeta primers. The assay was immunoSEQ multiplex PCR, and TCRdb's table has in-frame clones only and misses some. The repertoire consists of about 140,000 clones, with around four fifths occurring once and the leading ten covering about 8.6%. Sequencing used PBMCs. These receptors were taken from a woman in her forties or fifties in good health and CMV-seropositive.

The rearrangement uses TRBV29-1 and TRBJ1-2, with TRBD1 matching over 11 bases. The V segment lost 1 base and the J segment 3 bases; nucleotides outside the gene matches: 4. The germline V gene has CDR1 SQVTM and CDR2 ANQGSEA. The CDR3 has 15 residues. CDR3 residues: CSVEVRTGGDYGYTF. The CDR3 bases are TGCAGCGTTGAAGTCCGGACAGGGGGCGACTATGGCTACACCTTC.

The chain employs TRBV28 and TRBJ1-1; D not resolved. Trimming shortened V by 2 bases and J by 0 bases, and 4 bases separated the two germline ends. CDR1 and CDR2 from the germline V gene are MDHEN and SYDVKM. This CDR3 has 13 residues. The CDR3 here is CASSLRVNTEAFF. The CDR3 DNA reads TGTGCCAGCAGTTTAAGAGTGAACACTGAAGCTTTCTTT. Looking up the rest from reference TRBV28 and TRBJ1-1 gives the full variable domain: DVKVTQSSRYLVKRTGEKVFLECVQDMDHENMFWYRQDPGLGLRLIYFSYDVKMKEKGDIPEGYSVSREKKERFSLILESASTNQTSMYLCASSLRVNTEAFFGQGTRLTVV.

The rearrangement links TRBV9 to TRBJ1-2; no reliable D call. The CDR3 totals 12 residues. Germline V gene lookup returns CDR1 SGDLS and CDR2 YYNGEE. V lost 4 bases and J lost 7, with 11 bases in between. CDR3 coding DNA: TGTGCCAGCAGCTCCCCAGGCGCTGGCTACACCTTC. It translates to CASSSPGAGYTF.

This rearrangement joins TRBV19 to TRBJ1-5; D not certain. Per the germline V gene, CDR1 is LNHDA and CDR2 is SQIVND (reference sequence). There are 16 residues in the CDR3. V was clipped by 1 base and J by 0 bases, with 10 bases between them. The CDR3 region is CASSIATEYSNQPQHF. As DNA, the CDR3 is TGTGCCAGTAGTATAGCTACCGAGTATAGCAATCAGCCCCAGCATTTT.

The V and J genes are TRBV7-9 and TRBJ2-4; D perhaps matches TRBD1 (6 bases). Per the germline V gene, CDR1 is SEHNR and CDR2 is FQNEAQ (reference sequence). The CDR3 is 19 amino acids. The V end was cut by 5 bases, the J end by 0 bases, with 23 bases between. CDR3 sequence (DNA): TGTGCCAGCAGCCACCCTCCCGGGACACTGAATTTAGCCAAAAACATTCAGTACTTC. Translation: CASSHPPGTLNLAKNIQYF. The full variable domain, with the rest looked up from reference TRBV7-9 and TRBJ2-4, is DTGVSQNPRHKITKRGQNVTFRCDPISEHNRLYWYRQTLGQGPEFLTYFQNEAQLEKSRLLSDRFSAERPKGSFSTLEIQRTEQGDSAMYLCASSHPPGTLNLAKNIQYFGAGTRLSVL.

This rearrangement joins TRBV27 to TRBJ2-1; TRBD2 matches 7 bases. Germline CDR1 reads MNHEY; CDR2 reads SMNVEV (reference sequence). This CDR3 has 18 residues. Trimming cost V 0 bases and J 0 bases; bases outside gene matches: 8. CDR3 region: CASSLSMWGGSSYNEQFF. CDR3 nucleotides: TGTGCCAGCAGTTTATCGATGTGGGGGGGAAGCTCCTACAATGAGCAGTTCTTC.

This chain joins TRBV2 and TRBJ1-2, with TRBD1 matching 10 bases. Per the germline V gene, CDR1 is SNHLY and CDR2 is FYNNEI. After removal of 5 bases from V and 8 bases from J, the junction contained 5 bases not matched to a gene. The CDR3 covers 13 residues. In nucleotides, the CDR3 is TGTGCCAGCAGTACGACAGGGGGCTGGGGCTACACCTTC. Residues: CASSTTGGWGYTF.

The CDR3 spells CASSGRGLAGDNEQFF. The CDR3 nucleotides are TGTGCCAGCAGCGGCAGGGGACTAGCGGGAGACAATGAGCAGTTCTTC. The rearrangement uses TRBV9 and TRBJ2-1, with 14 bases lining up with TRBD2. The CDR3 is 16 residues long. The germline gives CDR1 SGDLS, CDR2 YYNGEE. Trimming at V came to 3 bases and at J to 5 bases, leaving 4 bases not matched to a gene.

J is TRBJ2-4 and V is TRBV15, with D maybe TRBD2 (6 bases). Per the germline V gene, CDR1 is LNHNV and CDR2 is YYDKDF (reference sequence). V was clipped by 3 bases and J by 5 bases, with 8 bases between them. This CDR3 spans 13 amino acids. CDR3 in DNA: TGTGCCACCAGCAGGGAGGGAGAAAACATTCAGTACTTC. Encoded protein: CATSREGENIQYF.

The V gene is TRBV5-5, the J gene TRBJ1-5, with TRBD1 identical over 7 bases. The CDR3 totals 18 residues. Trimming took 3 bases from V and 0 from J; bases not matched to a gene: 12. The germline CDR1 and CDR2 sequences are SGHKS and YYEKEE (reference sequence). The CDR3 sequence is CASSSRQGGGDSNQPQHF. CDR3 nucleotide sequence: TGTGCCAGCAGCTCCCGCCAGGGGGGCGGTGATAGCAATCAGCCCCAGCATTTT.

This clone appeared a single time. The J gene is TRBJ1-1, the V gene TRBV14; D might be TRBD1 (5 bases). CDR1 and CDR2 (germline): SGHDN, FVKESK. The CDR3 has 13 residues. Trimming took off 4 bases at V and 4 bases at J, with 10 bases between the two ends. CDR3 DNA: TGTGCCAGCAGCCTAACAGGATTCACTGAAGCTTTCTTT. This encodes CASSLTGFTEAFF. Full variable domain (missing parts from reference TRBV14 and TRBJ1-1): EAGVTQFPSHSVIEKGQTVTLRCDPISGHDNLYWYRRVMGKEIKFLLHFVKESKQDESGMPNNRFLAERTGGTYSTLKVQPAELEDSGVYFCASSLTGFTEAFFGQGTRLTVV.